The 10 T cell receptor beta chains below come from one sample, sequenced in a study of T cells in localized non-small cell lung cancer. Sequencing was performed with immunoSEQ multiplex PCR; in TCRdb, only in-frame clones are kept and a portion is missing. Among around 96,000 clones listed, approximately 91% were seen once. The starting material was PBMCs, obtained before any cancer treatment. These receptors came from a woman aged 35-75 years with stage II squamous cell lung carcinoma.

This clone was detected once. This chain uses TRBV27 with TRBJ1-1, with no clear D. Germline V gives CDR1 MNHEY, CDR2 SMNVEV (reference sequence). V was pared by 2 bases and J by 11 bases, with 3 bases between. The CDR3 has 9 residues. The CDR3 DNA reads as TGTGCCAGCAGTTTAAGCGCTTTCTTT. This sequence encodes CASSLSAFF.

The J gene is TRBJ1-1, the V gene TRBV6-1, with D unclear. Germline V gene sequence: CDR1 MNHNS, CDR2 SASEGT. Trimming left V 3 bases short and J 5 bases short, with 7 bases between. The CDR3 has 12 amino acids. In DNA, the CDR3 is TGTGCCAGCAGTGATAGATCGACTGAAGCTTTCTTT. It encodes CASSDRSTEAFF.

The chain joins TRBV5-8 to TRBJ2-7; D is unclear. The ends were cut back, 2 bases at V and 3 bases at J, with 9 bases in the middle. Germline CDR1 and CDR2: SGHTS and YDEGEE. The CDR3 sequence is 13 residues long. CDR3 nucleotide sequence: TGTGCCAGCAGCTTTATGGTGATCTACGAGCAGTACTTC. Translating it yields CASSFMVIYEQYF. The variable domain in full, completed from reference TRBV5-8 and TRBJ2-7, reads EAGVTQSPTHLIKTRGQQATLRCSPISGHTSVYWYQQALGLGLQFLLWYDEGEERNRGNFPPRFSGRQFPNYSSELNVNALELEDSALYLCASSFMVIYEQYFGPGTRLTVT.

The chain combines TRBV5-1 with TRBJ2-3; TRBD1 matches at 7 bases. Germline CDR1 and CDR2: SGHRS and YFSETQ. V shed 7 bases, J shed 2 bases, and the junction held 10 bases outside the gene matches. The CDR3 has 15 amino acids. CDR3: CASQLTGEYTDTQYF. DNA for the CDR3: TGCGCCAGCCAATTAACAGGGGAGTACACAGATACGCAGTATTTT.

V usage is TRBV5-1 and J usage is TRBJ1-2; possibly TRBD1 for D (6 bases). The CDR3 totals 15 residues. Trimming stripped 2 bases from V and 4 bases from J, with 15 bases between. In germline, CDR1 is SGHRS, CDR2 YFSETQ. The CDR3 DNA sequence: TGCGCCAGCAGCTTAACTAACAGGGCTCCCTATGGCTACACCTTC. This codes for CASSLTNRAPYGYTF.

V gene TRBV29-1 combines with J gene TRBJ2-2; D is unresolved. This CDR3 spans 12 amino acids. Between the trimmed V and J ends, which lost 2 bases and 5 bases, there was a span of 6 bases. CDR1 and CDR2 from the germline V gene are SQVTM and ANQGSEA. CDR3 in amino acids: CSVEWGTGELFF. DNA for the CDR3: TGCAGCGTTGAATGGGGAACCGGGGAGCTGTTTTTT.

The chain combines TRBV14 with TRBJ1-4, with 10 bases lining up with TRBD1. Trimming took 4 bases from V and 4 from J; bases not matched to a gene: 3. Germline V gene lookup returns CDR1 SGHDN and CDR2 FVKESK. The CDR3 is 15 amino acids. The chain's CDR3 is CASSPTGGLNEKLFF. Here the CDR3 DNA reads TGTGCCAGCAGCCCGACAGGGGGCCTTAATGAAAAACTGTTTTTT.

The chain links TRBV7-8 to TRBJ2-3, with TRBD2 matching over 8 bases. Unmatched junction bases numbered 5, after V lost 6 bases and J lost 3 bases. This CDR3 has 14 residues. The germline CDR1 and CDR2 sequences are SGHVS and FQNEAQ. DNA for the CDR3: TGTGCCAGCAGTTATAGCGGGACGACAGATACGCAGTATTTT. Translating gives CASSYSGTTDTQYF.

The chain recombines TRBV12-5 with TRBJ2-7; 8 bases align to TRBD1. Germline lookup yields CDR1 LGHNT and CDR2 FRNRAP. Germline trimming cut 7 bases from V and 7 bases from J; bases unmatched to any gene: 9. This CDR3 comprises 13 residues. The CDR3: CASATRTGWEQYF. The CDR3 DNA reads as TGTGCTAGTGCCACGAGGACAGGGTGGGAGCAGTACTTC.

The V call is TRBV5-1, the J call TRBJ2-3; D remains ambiguous. The V end was cut by 4 bases, the J end by 2 bases, with 8 bases between. The CDR3 length is 13 residues. Per the germline V gene, CDR1 is SGHRS and CDR2 is YFSETQ. CDR3 nucleotides: TGCGCCAGCAGCCCCTGGGACACAGATACGCAGTATTTT. This sequence encodes CASSPWDTDTQYF.